The present T cell receptor (beta chain) was sequenced within a study of blood T cell repertoires in COVID-19. At the level of the study: Researchers got acute and convalescent COVID-19 samples from the United States, Italy and Spain.

Germline-derived CDR1 and CDR2 are SGHAT and FQNNGV. V gave up 5 bases and J gave up 6 bases; unmatched junction bases: 13. The CDR3 length is 17 residues. TCRdb keeps only in-frame clones here, not all; method: immunoSEQ multiplex PCR. Of more than 100,000 clones listed, 87% were seen once; the top ten hold 30%. This clonotype was sampled from a woman in her sixties or seventies with acute or convalescent COVID-19. The sequencing sample was made of peripheral blood. The V call is TRBV11-2, the J call TRBJ2-1; 10 nucleotides agree with TRBD2. CDR3 DNA sequence: TGTGCCAGCAGCCGTCATCCCGCTAGCGGGGGCATCAATGAGCAGTTCTTC. It specifies CASSRHPASGGINEQFF.